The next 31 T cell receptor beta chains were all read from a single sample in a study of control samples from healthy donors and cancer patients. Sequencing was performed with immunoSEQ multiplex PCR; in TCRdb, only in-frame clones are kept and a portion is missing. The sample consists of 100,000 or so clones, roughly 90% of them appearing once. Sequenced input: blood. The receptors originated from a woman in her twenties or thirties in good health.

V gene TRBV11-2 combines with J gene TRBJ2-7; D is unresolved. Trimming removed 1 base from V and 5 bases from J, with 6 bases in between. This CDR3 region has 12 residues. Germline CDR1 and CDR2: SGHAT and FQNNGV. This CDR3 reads CASSLGSHEQYF. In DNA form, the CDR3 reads TGTGCCAGCAGCTTAGGTTCCCACGAGCAGTACTTC.

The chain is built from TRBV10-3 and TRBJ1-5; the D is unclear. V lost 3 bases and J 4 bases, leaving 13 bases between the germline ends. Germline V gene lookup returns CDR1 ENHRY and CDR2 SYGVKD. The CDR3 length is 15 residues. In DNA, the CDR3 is TGTGCCATCAGTGAATGGGCGGGGATTAATCAGCCCCAGCATTTT. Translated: CAISEWAGINQPQHF.

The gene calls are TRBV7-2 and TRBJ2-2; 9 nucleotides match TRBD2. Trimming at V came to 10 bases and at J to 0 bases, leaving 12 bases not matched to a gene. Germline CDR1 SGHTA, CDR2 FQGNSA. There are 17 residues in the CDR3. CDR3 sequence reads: CANPETSGFTNTGELFF. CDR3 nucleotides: TGTGCCAACCCGGAGACTAGCGGTTTTACGAACACCGGGGAGCTGTTTTTT.

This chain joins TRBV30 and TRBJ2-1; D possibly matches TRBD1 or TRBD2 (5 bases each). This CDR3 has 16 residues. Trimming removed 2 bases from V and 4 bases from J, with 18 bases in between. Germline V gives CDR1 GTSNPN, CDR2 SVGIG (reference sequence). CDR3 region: CAWSFPRGRGYNEQFF. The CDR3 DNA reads TGTGCCTGGAGTTTTCCCCGGGGCCGTGGTTACAATGAGCAGTTCTTC.

The CDR3 here is CASSRGSGGPPYNEQFF. The CDR3 DNA reads TGTGCCAGCAGCCGCGGAAGCGGGGGGCCCCCGTACAATGAGCAGTTCTTC. This chain links TRBV3-1 (or the pseudogene TRBV3-2) with TRBJ2-1; 9 nucleotides agree with TRBD2. Looked up from germline, CDR1 is LGHDT and CDR2 is YNNKEL (reference sequence). This CDR3 contains 17 residues. V shed 4 bases, J shed 4 bases, and the junction held 11 bases outside the gene matches.

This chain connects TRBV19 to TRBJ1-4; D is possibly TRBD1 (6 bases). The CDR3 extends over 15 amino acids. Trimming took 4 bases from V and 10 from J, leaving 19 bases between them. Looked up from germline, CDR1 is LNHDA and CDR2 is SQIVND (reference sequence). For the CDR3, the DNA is TGTGCCAGTAGTACTCTGAACTACAGGGAGAGAAAACTGTTTTTT. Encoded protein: CASSTLNYRERKLFF.

This CDR3 reads CATSRLLAASYEQYF. DNA for the CDR3: TGTGCCACCAGCAGATTATTAGCGGCCTCCTACGAGCAGTACTTC. The V gene is TRBV15, the J gene TRBJ2-7, with D perhaps TRBD2 (6 bases). Germline V CDR1 and CDR2: LNHNV, YYDKDF (reference sequence). The V gene lost 2 bases and the J gene lost 0 bases, with 11 bases spanning the gap. This CDR3 contains 15 residues.

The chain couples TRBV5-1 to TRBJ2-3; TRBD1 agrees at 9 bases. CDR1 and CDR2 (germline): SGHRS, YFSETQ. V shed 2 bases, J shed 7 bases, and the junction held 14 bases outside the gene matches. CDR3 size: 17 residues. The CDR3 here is CASSLYPGQGAGNTQYF. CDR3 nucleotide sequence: TGCGCCAGCAGCTTATATCCGGGACAGGGTGCGGGAAATACGCAGTATTTT.

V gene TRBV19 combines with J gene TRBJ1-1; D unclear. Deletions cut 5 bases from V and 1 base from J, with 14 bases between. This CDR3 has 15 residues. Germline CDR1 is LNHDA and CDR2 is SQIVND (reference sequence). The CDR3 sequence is CASSGSGLGNTEAFF. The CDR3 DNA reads TGTGCCAGTAGTGGTTCGGGTTTAGGGAACACTGAAGCTTTCTTT.

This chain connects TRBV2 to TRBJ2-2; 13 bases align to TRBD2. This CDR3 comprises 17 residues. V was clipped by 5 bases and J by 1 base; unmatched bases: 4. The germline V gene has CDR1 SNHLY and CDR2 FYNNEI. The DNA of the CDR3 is TGTGCCAGCAGTTGGACTAGCGGGGGACTGAACACCGGGGAGCTGTTTTTT. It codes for CASSWTSGGLNTGELFF. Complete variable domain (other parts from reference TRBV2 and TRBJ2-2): EPEVTQTPSHQVTQMGQEVILRCVPISNHLYFYWYRQILGQKVEFLVSFYNNEISEKSEIFDDQFSVERPDGSNFTLKIRSTKLEDSAMYFCASSWTSGGLNTGELFFGEGSRLTVL.

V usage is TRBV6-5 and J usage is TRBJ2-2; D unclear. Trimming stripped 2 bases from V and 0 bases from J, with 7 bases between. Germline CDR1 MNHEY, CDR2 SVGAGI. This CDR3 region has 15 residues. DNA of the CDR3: TGTGCCAGCAGTTACGAGCATACGAACACCGGGGAGCTGTTTTTT. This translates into CASSYEHTNTGELFF.

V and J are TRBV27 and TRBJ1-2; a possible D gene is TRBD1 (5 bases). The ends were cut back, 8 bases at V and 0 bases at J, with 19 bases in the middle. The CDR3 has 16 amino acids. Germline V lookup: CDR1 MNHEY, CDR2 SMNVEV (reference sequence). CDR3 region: CASLATPPGPNYGYTF. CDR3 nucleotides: TGTGCCAGCTTAGCCACACCCCCGGGGCCTAACTATGGCTACACCTTC.

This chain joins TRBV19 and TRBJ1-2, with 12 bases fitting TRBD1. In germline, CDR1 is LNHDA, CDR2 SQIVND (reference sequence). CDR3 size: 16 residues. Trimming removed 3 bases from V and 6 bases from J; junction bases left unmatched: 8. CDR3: CASSIITGTGGDGYTF. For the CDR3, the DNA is TGTGCCAGTAGTATCATCACCGGGACAGGGGGCGATGGCTACACCTTC.

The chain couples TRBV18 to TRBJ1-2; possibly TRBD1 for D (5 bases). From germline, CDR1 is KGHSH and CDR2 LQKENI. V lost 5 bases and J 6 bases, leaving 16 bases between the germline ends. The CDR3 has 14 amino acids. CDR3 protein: CASSDEGQLDGYTF. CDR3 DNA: TGTGCCAGCTCAGACGAGGGGCAGTTGGATGGCTACACCTTC. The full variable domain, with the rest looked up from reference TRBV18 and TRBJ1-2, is NAGVMQNPRHLVRRRGQEARLRCSPMKGHSHVYWYRQLPEEGLKFMVYLQKENIIDESGMPKERFSAEFPKEGPSILRIQQVVRGDSAAYFCASSDEGQLDGYTFGSGTRLTVV.

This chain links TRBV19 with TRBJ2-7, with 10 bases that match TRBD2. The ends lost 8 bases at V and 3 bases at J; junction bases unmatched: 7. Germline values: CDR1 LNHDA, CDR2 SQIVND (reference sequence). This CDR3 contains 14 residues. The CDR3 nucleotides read TGTGCCAGTGCCCCTAGCGGGAGTATCTACGAGCAGTACTTC. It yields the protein CASAPSGSIYEQYF. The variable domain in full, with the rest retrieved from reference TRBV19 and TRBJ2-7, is DGGITQSPKYLFRKEGQNVTLSCEQNLNHDAMYWYRQDPGQGLRLIYYSQIVNDFQKGDIAEGYSVSREKKESFPLTVTSAQKNPTAFYLCASAPSGSIYEQYFGPGTRLTVT.

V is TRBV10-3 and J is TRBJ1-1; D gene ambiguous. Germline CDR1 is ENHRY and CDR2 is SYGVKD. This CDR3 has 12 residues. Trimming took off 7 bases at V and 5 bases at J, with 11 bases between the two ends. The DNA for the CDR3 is TGTGCCATCACGGGATCGGGGACTGAAGCTTTCTTT. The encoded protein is CAITGSGTEAFF.

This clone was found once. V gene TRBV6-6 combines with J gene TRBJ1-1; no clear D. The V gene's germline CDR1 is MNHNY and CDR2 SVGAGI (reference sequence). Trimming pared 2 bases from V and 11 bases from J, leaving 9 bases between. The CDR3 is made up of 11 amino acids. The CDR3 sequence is CASSYKMSAFF. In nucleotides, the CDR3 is TGTGCCAGCAGTTACAAGATGTCGGCTTTCTTT.

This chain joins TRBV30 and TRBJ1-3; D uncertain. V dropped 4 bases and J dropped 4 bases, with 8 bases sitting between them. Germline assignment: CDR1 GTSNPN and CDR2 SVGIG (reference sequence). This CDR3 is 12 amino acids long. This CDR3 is CAWKGPGNTIYF. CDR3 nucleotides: TGTGCCTGGAAGGGTCCAGGAAACACCATATATTTT.

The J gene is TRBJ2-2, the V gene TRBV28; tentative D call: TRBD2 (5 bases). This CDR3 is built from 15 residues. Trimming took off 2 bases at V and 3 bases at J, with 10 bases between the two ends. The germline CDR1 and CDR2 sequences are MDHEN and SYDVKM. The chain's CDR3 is CASSLGLTYTGELFF. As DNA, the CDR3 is TGTGCCAGCAGTTTAGGACTCACCTACACCGGGGAGCTGTTTTTT.

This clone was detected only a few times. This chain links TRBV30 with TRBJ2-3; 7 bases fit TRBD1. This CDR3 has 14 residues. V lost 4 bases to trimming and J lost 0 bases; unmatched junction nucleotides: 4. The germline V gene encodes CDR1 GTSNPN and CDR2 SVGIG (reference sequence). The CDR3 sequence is CAWTGRGSTDTQYF. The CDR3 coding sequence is TGTGCCTGGACAGGCAGGGGGAGCACAGATACGCAGTATTTT.

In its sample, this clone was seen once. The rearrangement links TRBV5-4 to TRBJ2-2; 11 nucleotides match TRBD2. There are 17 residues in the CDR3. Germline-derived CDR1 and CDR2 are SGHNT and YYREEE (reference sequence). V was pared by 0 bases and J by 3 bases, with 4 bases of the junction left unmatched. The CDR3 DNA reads TGTGCCAGCAGCTTGGGACTAGCGGGAACGTACACCGGGGAGCTGTTTTTT. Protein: CASSLGLAGTYTGELFF.

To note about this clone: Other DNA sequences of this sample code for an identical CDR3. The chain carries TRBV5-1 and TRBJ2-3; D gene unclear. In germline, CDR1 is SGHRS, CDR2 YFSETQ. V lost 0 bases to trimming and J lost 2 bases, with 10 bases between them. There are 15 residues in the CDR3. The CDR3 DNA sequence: TGCGCCAGCAGCTTGGTCCGCGGAGACACAGATACGCAGTATTTT. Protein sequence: CASSLVRGDTDTQYF.

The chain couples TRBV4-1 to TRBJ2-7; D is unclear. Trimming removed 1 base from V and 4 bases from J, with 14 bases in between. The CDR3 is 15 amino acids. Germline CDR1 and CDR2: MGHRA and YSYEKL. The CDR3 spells CASSQVWVPQYEQYF. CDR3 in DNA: TGCGCCAGCAGCCAAGTTTGGGTCCCACAATACGAGCAGTACTTC.

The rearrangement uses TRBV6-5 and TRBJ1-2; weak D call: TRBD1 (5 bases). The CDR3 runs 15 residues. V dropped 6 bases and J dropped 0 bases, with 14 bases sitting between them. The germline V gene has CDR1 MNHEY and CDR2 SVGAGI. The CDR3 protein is CASSRDRTANYGYTF. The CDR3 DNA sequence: TGTGCCAGCAGCCGAGACAGAACCGCTAACTATGGCTACACCTTC.

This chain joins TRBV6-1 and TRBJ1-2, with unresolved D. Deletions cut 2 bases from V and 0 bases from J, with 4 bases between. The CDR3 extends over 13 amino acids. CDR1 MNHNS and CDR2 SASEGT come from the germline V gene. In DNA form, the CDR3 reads TGTGCCAGCAGTGAACCAGCTAACTATGGCTACACCTTC. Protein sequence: CASSEPANYGYTF.

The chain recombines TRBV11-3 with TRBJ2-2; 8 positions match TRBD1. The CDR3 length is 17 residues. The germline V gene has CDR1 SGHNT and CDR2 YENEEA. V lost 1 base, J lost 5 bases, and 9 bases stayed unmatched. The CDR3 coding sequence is TGTGCCAGCAGCTTAGGCCCGACAGGGGTCCGGACCGGGGAGCTGTTTTTT. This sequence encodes CASSLGPTGVRTGELFF.

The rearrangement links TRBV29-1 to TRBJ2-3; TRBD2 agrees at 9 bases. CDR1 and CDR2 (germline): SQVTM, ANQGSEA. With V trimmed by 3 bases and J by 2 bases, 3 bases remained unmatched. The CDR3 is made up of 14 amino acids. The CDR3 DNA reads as TGCAGCGTTGATAGCGGGAGTTTCACAGATACGCAGTATTTT. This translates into CSVDSGSFTDTQYF.

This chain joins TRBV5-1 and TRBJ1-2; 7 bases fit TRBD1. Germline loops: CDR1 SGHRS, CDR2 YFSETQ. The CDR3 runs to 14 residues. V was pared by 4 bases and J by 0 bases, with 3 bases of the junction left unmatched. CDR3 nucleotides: TGCGCCAGCAGCCAGGGACAGACTAACTATGGCTACACCTTC. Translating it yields CASSQGQTNYGYTF.

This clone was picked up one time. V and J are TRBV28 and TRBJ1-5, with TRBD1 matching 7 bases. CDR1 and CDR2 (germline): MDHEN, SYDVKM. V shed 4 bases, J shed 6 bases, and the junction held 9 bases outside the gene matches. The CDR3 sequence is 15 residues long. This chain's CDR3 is CASSSPTGSGQPQHF. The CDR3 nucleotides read TGTGCCAGCAGTTCCCCGACAGGGTCGGGTCAGCCCCAGCATTTT.

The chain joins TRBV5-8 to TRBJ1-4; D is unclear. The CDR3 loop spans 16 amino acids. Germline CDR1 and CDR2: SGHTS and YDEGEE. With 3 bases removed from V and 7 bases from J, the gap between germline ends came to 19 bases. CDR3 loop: CASSSLREGVVEKLFF. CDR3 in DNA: TGTGCCAGCAGCTCCCTGAGGGAGGGTGTTGTTGAAAAACTGTTTTTT.

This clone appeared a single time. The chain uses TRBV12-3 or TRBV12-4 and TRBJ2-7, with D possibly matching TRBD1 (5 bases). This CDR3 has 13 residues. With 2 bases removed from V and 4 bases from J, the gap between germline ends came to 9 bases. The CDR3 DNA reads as TGTGCCAGCAGTTTACAGGGTTCGTACGAGCAGTACTTC. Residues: CASSLQGSYEQYF.